This is a list of T cell receptor beta chains from one sample in a study of T cells expressing NK-cell markers. No DNA is given; TCRdb re-called the 5' RACE reads and lists each CDR3 protein once. The data include around 280,000 distinct CDR3 sequences; the top ten clones carry approximately 0.42%. Sequenced input: blood T cells: a sorted CD56 or NKG2C T cell subset, CD4+ or CD8+ T cells, or bulk PBMC T cells (not recorded which). The receptors originated from a man aged 18 to 29 in good health. CDR3s include the opening cysteine and the closing phenylalanine or tryptophan.

j_call v_call cdr3_aa
TRBJ2-5 TRBV5-6 CASSPGTSGTHQETQYF
TRBJ2-7 TRBV29-1 CSVEPDNSYEQYF
TRBJ1-4 TRBV12-3/TRBV12-4 CASSLSPRGEKLFF
TRBJ2-7 TRBV12-3/TRBV12-4 CASSPGSVYEQYF
TRBJ2-1 TRBV4-2 CASSQGAEPEQFF
TRBJ1-5 TRBV4-3 CASSQEARNNQPQHF
TRBJ2-5 TRBV6-1 CASSEGPGPKVETQYF
TRBJ2-6 TRBV5-1 CASRTGVWAGANVLTF
TRBJ2-1 TRBV4-3 CASSQVKGGEQFF
TRBJ2-5 TRBV19 CASSTGLAETQYF
TRBJ2-1 TRBV29-1 CSAGPRRAADEQFF
TRBJ2-4 TRBV6-5 CASSLDGPKNIQYF
TRBJ1-1 TRBV9 CASSREGNTEAFF
TRBJ2-7 TRBV4-1 CASSRYRDPFRVVEPYEQYF
TRBJ1-3 TRBV6-2/TRBV6-3 CASSLATGGNTIYF
TRBJ2-2 TRBV5-4 CASRRDGGSTGELFF
TRBJ2-3 TRBV12-3/TRBV12-4 CASSPGLVSDTQYF
TRBJ2-3 TRBV5-1 CASSRDRVVTDTQYF
TRBJ2-5 TRBV29-1 CSVVSAGGRGETQYF
TRBJ1-4 TRBV20-1 CSASGGREWEKLFF
TRBJ2-7 TRBV5-5 CASSLVRASSSEQYF
TRBJ1-4 TRBV9 CASSFNRDGEKLFF
TRBJ1-2 TRBV12-3/TRBV12-4 CASSLSAGVGYTF
TRBJ2-7 TRBV29-1 CSVRGQGVPSYEQYF
TRBJ2-5 TRBV29-1 CSDSPGGETQYF
TRBJ1-1 TRBV10-3 CASKKQQTNTEAFF
TRBJ2-5 TRBV20-1 CSATGVGTQYF
TRBJ2-6 TRBV7-2 CASSPHKANVLTF
TRBJ2-1 TRBV29-1 CSAAGTGEGNEQFF
TRBJ2-1 TRBV15 CATSSVGHKTRNEQFF
TRBJ1-2 TRBV2 CASSEGGGYTF
TRBJ2-2 TRBV12-3/TRBV12-4 CASSFSRSGELFF
TRBJ1-6 TRBV19 CASRGPRASPLHF
TRBJ2-2 TRBV20-1 CSAGRSAGELFF
TRBJ2-1 TRBV4-3 CASSQEGGTYNEQFF
TRBJ1-6 TRBV5-1 CASSLATGSSYNSPLHF
TRBJ2-1 TRBV5-4 CASSSIYNEQFF
TRBJ2-1 TRBV2 CASISRAGLSSSYNEQFF